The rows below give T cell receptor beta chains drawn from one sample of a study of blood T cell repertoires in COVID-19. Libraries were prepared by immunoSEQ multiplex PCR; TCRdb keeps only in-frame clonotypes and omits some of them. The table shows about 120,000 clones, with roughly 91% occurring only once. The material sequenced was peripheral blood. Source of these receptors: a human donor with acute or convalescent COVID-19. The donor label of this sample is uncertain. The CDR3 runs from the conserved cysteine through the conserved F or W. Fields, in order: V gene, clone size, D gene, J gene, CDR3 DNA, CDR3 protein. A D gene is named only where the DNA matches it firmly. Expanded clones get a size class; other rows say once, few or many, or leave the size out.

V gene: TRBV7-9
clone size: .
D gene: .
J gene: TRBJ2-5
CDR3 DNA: TGTGCCAGCAGCCGGGAGATCGGGGCCCAGTACTTC
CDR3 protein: CASSREIGAQYF

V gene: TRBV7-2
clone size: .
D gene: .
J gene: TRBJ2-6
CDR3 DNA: TGTGCCAGCAGCTGGGTGTGGGGCGGAAGCTCTGGGGCCAACGTCCTGACTTTC
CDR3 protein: CASSWVWGGSSGANVLTF

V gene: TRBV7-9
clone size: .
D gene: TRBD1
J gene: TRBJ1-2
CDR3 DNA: TGTGCCAGCAGCTTAGCAAACCCGGACAGGGCCTATGGCTACACCTTC
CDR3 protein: CASSLANPDRAYGYTF

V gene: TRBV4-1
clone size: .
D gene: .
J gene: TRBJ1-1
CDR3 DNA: TGCGCCAGCAGCTTAGCAGGGGTGAACACTGAAGCTTTCTTT
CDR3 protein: CASSLAGVNTEAFF

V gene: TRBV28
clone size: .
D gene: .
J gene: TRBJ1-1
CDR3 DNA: TGTGCCAGCAGCTCCCGACGGGGAAGGACGAACACTGAAGCTTTCTTT
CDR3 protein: CASSSRRGRTNTEAFF

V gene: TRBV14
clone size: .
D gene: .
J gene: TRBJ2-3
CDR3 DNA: TGTGCCAGCAGCCAAACCGGGACTCCAGAGTATTTT
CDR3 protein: CASSQTGTPEYF

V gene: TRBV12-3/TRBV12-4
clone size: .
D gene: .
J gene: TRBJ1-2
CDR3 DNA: TGTGCCAGCAGTTTAGCAGGGGCGGGGGGCTACACCTTC
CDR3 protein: CASSLAGAGGYTF

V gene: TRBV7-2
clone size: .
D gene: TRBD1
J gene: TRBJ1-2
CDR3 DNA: TGTGCCAGCAGCTTATATACAGGGACAGCCTATGGCTACACCTTC
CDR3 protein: CASSLYTGTAYGYTF

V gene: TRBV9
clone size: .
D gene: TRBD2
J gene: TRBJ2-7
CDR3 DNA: TGTGCCAGCAGCGTAGGGGGAGGCGGGGGGCGAGACACCTACGAGCAGTACTTC
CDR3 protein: CASSVGGGGGRDTYEQYF

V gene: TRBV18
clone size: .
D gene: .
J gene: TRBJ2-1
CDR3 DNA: TGTGCCAGCTCACGTCAGGGACAATTTGGGAATGAGCAGTTCTTC
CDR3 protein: CASSRQGQFGNEQFF

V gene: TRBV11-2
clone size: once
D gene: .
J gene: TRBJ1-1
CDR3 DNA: TGTGCCAGCAGCTCGCGGACAGTGGGCGGGAACACTGAAGCTTTCTTT
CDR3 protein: CASSSRTVGGNTEAFF

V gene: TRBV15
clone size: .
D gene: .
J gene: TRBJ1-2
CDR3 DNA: TGTGCCACCAGCAGAGACCACCAACAGGGTCTTGGGGGCTACACCTTC
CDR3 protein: CATSRDHQQGLGGYTF

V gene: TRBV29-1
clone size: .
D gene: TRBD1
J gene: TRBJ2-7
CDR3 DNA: TGCAGCGTTGGGAGTGGGACAGGGGCCTACGAGCAGTACTTC
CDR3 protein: CSVGSGTGAYEQYF

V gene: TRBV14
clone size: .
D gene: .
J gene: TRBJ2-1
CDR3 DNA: TGTGCCAGCAGCCAAGACAGGGGAGTTGTCTGGCAGTTCTTC
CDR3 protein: CASSQDRGVVWQFF

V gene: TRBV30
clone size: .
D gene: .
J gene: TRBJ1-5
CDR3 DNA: TGTGCCTGGAGTCTAGGGGAATCTCAGCCCCAGCATTTT
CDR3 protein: CAWSLGESQPQHF

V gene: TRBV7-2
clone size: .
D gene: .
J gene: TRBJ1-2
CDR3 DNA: TGTGCCAGCAGCTTAGTGGCCATATATGGCTACACCTTC
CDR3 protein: CASSLVAIYGYTF

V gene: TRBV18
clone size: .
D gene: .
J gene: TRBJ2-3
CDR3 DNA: TGTGCCAGCTCACCACGGGAGTCAGATACGCAGTATTTT
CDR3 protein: CASSPRESDTQYF

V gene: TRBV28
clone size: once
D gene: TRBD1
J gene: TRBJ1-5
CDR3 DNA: TGTGCCAGCAGTACCAGGACAGGGGGGGATCAGCCCCAGCATTTT
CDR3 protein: CASSTRTGGDQPQHF

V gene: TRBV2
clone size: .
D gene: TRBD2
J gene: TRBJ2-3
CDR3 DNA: TGTGCCAGCAGTGAAGGGGGACTAGCGGAACACTGGGACACAGATACGCAGTATTTT
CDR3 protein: CASSEGGLAEHWDTDTQYF

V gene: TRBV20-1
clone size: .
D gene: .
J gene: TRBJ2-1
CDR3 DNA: TGCAGTGCCCTCGCGTTGGATGAGCAGTTCTTC
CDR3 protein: CSALALDEQFF

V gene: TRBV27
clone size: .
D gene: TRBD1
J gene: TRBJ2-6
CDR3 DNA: TGTGCCAGCAGTTCCCGACAAATGGACAGGGCAGGGGGGGCCAACGTCCTGACTTTC
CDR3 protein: CASSSRQMDRAGGANVLTF

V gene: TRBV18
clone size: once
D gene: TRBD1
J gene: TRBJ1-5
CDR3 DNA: TGTGCCAGCTCACCATTTTTGCTCGGGACAGATCAGCCCCAGCATTTT
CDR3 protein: CASSPFLLGTDQPQHF

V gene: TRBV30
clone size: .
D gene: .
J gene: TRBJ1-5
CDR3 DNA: TGTGCCTGGAGACCCCCCGGAGGGGAGGGCCATAGCAATCAGCCCCAGCATTTT
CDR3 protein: CAWRPPGGEGHSNQPQHF

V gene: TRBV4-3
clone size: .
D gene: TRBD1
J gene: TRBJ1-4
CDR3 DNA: TGCGCCAGCAGCCACGGGCAGGGGGATGAAAAACTGTTTTTT
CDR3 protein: CASSHGQGDEKLFF

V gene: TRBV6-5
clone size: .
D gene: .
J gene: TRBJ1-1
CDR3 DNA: TGTGCCAGCAGCTTCCGTGAGGGTCGAGCTTTCTTT
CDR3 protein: CASSFREGRAFF

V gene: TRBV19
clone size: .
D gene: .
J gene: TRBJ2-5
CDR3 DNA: TGTGCCAGTAGTATTTCGGGGGGCGGAGAGACCCAGTACTTC
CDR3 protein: CASSISGGGETQYF

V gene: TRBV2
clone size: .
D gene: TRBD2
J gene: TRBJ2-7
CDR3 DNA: TGTGCCAGCAGGGTAGCGGGAGGGCCCTACGAGCAGTACTTC
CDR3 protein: CASRVAGGPYEQYF

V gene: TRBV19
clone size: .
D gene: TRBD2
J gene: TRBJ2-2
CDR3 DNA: TGTGCCAGTAGGATACTAGCGGGGGGGCCTAACACCGGGGAGCTGTTTTTT
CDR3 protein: CASRILAGGPNTGELFF

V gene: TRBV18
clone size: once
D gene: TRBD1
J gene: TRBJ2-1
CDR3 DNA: TGTGCCAGCTCAGCTGACAGGGGACGGGGCAATGAGCAGTTCTTC
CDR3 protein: CASSADRGRGNEQFF

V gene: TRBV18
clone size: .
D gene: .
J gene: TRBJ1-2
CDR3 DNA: TGTGCCAGCTCACCGGGCCAGAGCCCCAACTATGGCTACACCTTC
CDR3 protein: CASSPGQSPNYGYTF

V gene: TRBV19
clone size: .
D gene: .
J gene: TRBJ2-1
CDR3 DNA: TGTGCCAGTAGTATGCTGAGTGCAAATGAGCAGTTCTTC
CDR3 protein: CASSMLSANEQFF

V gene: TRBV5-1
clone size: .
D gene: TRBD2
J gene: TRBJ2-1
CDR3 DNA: TGCGCCAGCGCTTTTCGGGAGGGCTCCTACAATGAGCAGTTCTTC
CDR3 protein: CASAFREGSYNEQFF

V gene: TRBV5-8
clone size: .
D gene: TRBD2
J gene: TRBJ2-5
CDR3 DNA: TGTGCCAGCAGCTTGGGGAGGGAGACTAGCGGACAAGAGACCCAGTACTTC
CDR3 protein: CASSLGRETSGQETQYF

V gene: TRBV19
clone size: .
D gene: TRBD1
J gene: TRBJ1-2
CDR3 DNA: TGTGCCAGTAGGGTCGGAGGACAGGGGACGGGAGCTAACTATGGCTACACCTTC
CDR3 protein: CASRVGGQGTGANYGYTF

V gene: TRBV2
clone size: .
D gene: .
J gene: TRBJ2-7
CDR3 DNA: TGTGCCAGCAGTGAAGGTAGAGGGATAAGGTACGAGCAGTACTTC
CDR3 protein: CASSEGRGIRYEQYF

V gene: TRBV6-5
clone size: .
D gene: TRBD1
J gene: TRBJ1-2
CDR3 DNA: TGTGCCAGCAGCCCCTCAGGGGGACGTGGCTACACCTTC
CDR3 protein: CASSPSGGRGYTF

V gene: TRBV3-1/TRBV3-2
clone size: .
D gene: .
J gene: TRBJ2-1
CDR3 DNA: TGTGCCAGCAGCCAAGATTTGGCTCGGGGGACAGCTTACTACAATGAGCAGTTCTTC
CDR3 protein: CASSQDLARGTAYYNEQFF

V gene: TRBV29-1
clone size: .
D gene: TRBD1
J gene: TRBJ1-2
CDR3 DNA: TGCAGCGTTGAATGGACAGGGTCGGGTGGCTACACCTTC
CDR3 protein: CSVEWTGSGGYTF

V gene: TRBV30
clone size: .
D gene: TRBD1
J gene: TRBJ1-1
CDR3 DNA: TGTGCCTGGAGGACAGGGGGGTACACTGAAGCTTTCTTT
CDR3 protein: CAWRTGGYTEAFF

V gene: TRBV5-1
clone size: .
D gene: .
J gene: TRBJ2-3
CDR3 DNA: TGCGCCAGCAGCTTGGAACAGTTCGCAGATACGCAGTATTTT
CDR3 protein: CASSLEQFADTQYF

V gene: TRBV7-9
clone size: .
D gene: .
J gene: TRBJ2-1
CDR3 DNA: TGTGCCAGCAGCGGGGCTTACAATGAGCAGTTCTTC
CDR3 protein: CASSGAYNEQFF